This T cell receptor beta chain was captured in a study of T cell responses to AZD1222 COVID-19 vaccine. Here immunoSEQ multiplex PCR was the method, and the copy in TCRdb shows in-frame clones only, minus some. The sample includes about 150,000 clones, roughly 85% of them seen just once. Comment on this clone: Its antigen is still unknown.

General study findings and limits: A mostly white British donor set with more females was recruited, and clonal diversity was possibly underestimated.

The TCR comes from an adult who received the AZD1222 COVID-19 vaccine. The sample consisted of peripheral blood, taken 28 days after the second AZD1222 dose.

This chain's CDR3 is CASSVGPGTQYF. As DNA, the CDR3 is TGTGCCAGCAGCGTGGGACCTGGTACGCAGTATTTT. The V and J genes are TRBV5-6 and TRBJ2-3; D may be TRBD1 or TRBD2 (5 bases each). Between the trimmed V and J ends, which lost 4 bases and 8 bases, there was a span of 11 bases. Germline V CDR1 and CDR2: SGHDT, YYEEEE. There are 12 residues in the CDR3.